The 24 T cell receptor beta chains below all came from one sample that was sequenced in a study of T cell repertoires in ileal Crohn's disease. Assay: immunoSEQ multiplex PCR; the TCRdb copy retains only in-frame clones and omits some. The data hold over 5,500 clones, with about 83% observed a single time. The sample comprised ileal tissue. These receptor sequences come from an adult with Crohn's disease.

The chain is built from TRBV20-1 and TRBJ2-1, with 7 bases matching TRBD2. After removal of 3 bases from V and 7 bases from J, the junction contained 0 bases not matched to a gene. CDR1 is DFQATT, CDR2 SNEGSKA, per germline (reference sequence). This CDR3 is 11 amino acids long. CDR3 coding DNA: TGCAGTGCTAGGGGGGGGAATGAGCAGTTCTTC. It specifies CSARGGNEQFF.

The gene calls are TRBV27 and TRBJ2-7, with 7 bases aligning to TRBD1. The CDR3 is made up of 11 amino acids. CDR1 is MNHEY and CDR2 is SMNVEV in the germline V gene (reference sequence). V gave up 7 bases and J gave up 8 bases; unmatched junction bases: 5. The CDR3 nucleotides read TGTGCCAGCATCGACAGGGCCCAGCAGTACTTC. This codes for CASIDRAQQYF.

In the case of this clone: Other DNA sequences in this specimen translate into the identical CDR3. This chain joins TRBV6-1 and TRBJ1-1; D possibly corresponds to TRBD1 (6 bases). The ends were cut back, 6 bases at V and 6 bases at J, with 14 bases in the middle. The V gene's germline CDR1 is MNHNS and CDR2 SASEGT. This CDR3 region has 13 residues. CDR3 bases: TGTGCCAGCAGGCCCCGGACAGCCCCTGAAGCTTTCTTT. Protein product: CASRPRTAPEAFF.

The rearrangement links TRBV10-1 to TRBJ2-5, with D perhaps matching TRBD2 (7 bases). V was clipped by 8 bases and J by 2 bases, with 18 bases between them. Per germline, CDR1 WNHNN and CDR2 SYGVQD (reference sequence). The CDR3 has 15 amino acids. CDR3 amino acids: CASSTGAGAQETQYF. For the CDR3, the DNA is TGCGCCAGCTCTACGGGTGCGGGGGCACAAGAGACCCAGTACTTC.

This clone has just a few counts. The rearrangement links TRBV27 to TRBJ2-7; maybe TRBD1 (5 bases). CDR1 is MNHEY, CDR2 SMNVEV, per germline (reference sequence). Trimming pared 5 bases from V and 3 bases from J, leaving 14 bases between. This CDR3 comprises 14 residues. The chain's CDR3 is CASSKQVVGYEQYF. Written as DNA, the CDR3 is TGTGCCAGCAGTAAACAGGTGGTCGGCTACGAGCAGTACTTC.

This chain joins TRBV7-9 and TRBJ2-2; a weak D match, TRBD2 (6 bases). V was clipped by 4 bases and J by 5 bases, with 17 bases between them. Per the germline V gene, CDR1 is SEHNR and CDR2 is FQNEAQ (reference sequence). The CDR3 contains 16 residues. CDR3: CASSSRWTRETGELFF. CDR3 nucleotide sequence: TGTGCCAGCAGCTCCCGTTGGACCCGGGAGACCGGGGAGCTGTTTTTT.

The chain carries TRBV18 and TRBJ2-1, with 10 positions matching TRBD1. The CDR3 runs to 14 residues. Germline V gene data show CDR1 as KGHSH and CDR2 as LQKENI. Trimming at V came to 2 bases and at J to 9 bases, leaving 4 bases not matched to a gene. This chain's CDR3 is CASSPDRGLGEQFF. CDR3 nucleotide sequence: TGTGCCAGCTCACCAGACAGGGGGCTAGGTGAGCAGTTCTTC.

This clone occurred a few times. The rearrangement links TRBV7-9 to TRBJ2-7; 8 bases fit TRBD2. This CDR3 is built from 14 residues. Trimming cost V 4 bases and J 4 bases; bases outside gene matches: 6. Germline values: CDR1 SEHNR, CDR2 FQNEAQ (reference sequence). In DNA, the CDR3 is TGTGCCAGCAGCTCAGCGGGAGACAATTACGAGCAGTACTTC. Translated: CASSSAGDNYEQYF.

The chain is built from TRBV19 and TRBJ2-7; no definite D call. V was pared by 3 bases and J by 3 bases, with 18 bases between. Germline CDR1 is LNHDA and CDR2 is SQIVND (reference sequence). The CDR3 is 16 amino acids. The CDR3 here is CASSIDKRRSIYEQYF. DNA of the CDR3: TGTGCCAGTAGTATCGATAAGAGGAGATCCATCTACGAGCAGTACTTC.

The rearrangement uses TRBV10-3 and TRBJ2-7; TRBD2 might be the D (6 bases). The CDR3 has 14 amino acids. Per the germline V gene, CDR1 is ENHRY and CDR2 is SYGVKD. The V and J ends lost 9 bases and 3 bases respectively, with 18 bases between them. CDR3 sequence (DNA): TGTGCCATTGGGGGGAGCGCGTCAGACTACGAGCAGTACTTC. It encodes CAIGGSASDYEQYF.

Only one count was recorded for this clone. This sequence joins TRBV30 and TRBJ2-1; 10 nucleotides agree with TRBD2. CDR1 GTSNPN and CDR2 SVGIG come from the germline V gene (reference sequence). This CDR3 comprises 15 residues. V lost 1 base, J lost 7 bases, and 7 bases stayed unmatched. CDR3 DNA: TGTGCCTGGAGTGCTTTGCTAGCGGGAGCAAATGAGCAGTTCTTC. It codes for CAWSALLAGANEQFF.

V and J are TRBV30 and TRBJ2-3, with 9 bases that match TRBD2. Germline trimming cut 3 bases from V and 4 bases from J; bases unmatched to any gene: 5. The CDR3 is made up of 14 amino acids. CDR1 GTSNPN and CDR2 SVGIG come from the germline V gene (reference sequence). CDR3 region: CAWSLSGSADTQYF. For the CDR3, the DNA is TGTGCCTGGAGCCTTAGCGGGAGTGCAGATACGCAGTATTTT.

The chain joins TRBV6-1 to TRBJ2-7, with D hard to call. CDR3 length: 14 residues. The V and J ends lost 2 bases and 2 bases respectively, with 10 bases between them. The germline gives CDR1 MNHNS, CDR2 SASEGT. The CDR3 is CASSELGKPYEQYF. DNA of the CDR3: TGTGCCAGCAGTGAACTAGGCAAGCCCTACGAGCAGTACTTC.

The CDR3 loop is CASSFRAGQGYGYTF. CDR3 nucleotides: TGTGCCAGCAGTTTCCGTGCGGGTCAAGGCTATGGCTACACCTTC. This chain joins TRBV27 and TRBJ1-2; D not certain. V lost 3 bases and J 4 bases, leaving 15 bases between the germline ends. The CDR3 runs to 15 residues. CDR1 MNHEY and CDR2 SMNVEV come from the germline V gene (reference sequence).

This sequence joins TRBV7-9 and TRBJ2-3, with 12 positions matching TRBD1. The V gene end was trimmed by 4 bases and the J gene end by 2 bases; junction bases not matched to a gene: 4. The CDR3 runs to 16 residues. CDR1 and CDR2 from the germline V gene are SEHNR and FQNEAQ (reference sequence). The CDR3 is CASSWGTGGFTDTQYF. In DNA, the CDR3 is TGTGCCAGCAGCTGGGGGACAGGGGGCTTCACAGATACGCAGTATTTT.

This clone was seen a handful of times. The chain has TRBV29-1 and TRBJ2-1; D is unresolved. Trimming removed 3 bases at V and 0 bases at J, with 12 bases between. Per the germline V gene, CDR1 is SQVTM and CDR2 is ANQGSEA. This CDR3 contains 15 residues. CDR3 region: CSVDNRYRSYNEQFF. The CDR3 nucleotides read TGCAGCGTTGATAACCGCTATCGCTCCTACAATGAGCAGTTCTTC.

About this clone itself: Other DNA sequences from this sample encode an identical CDR3 as well. The J gene is TRBJ2-7, the V gene TRBV7-2; 7 bases match TRBD1. Per germline, CDR1 SGHTA and CDR2 FQGNSA. This CDR3 region has 15 residues. Trimming removed 5 bases from V and 0 bases from J; junction bases left unmatched: 7. This CDR3 is CASSLSQGVSYEQYF. The CDR3 DNA follows: TGTGCCAGCAGCCTAAGTCAGGGGGTCTCCTACGAGCAGTACTTC.

J is TRBJ2-7 and V is TRBV29-1; the D gene is possibly TRBD1 (6 bases). The CDR3 loop spans 13 amino acids. V shed 4 bases and J shed 2 bases, with 12 bases lying between them. Per the germline V gene, CDR1 is SQVTM and CDR2 is ANQGSEA. CDR3 nucleotides: TGCAGCGTTGCCAGGGGAGAACCCTACGAGCAGTACTTC. Its protein is CSVARGEPYEQYF.

J is TRBJ2-3 and V is TRBV29-1; TRBD1 is a possible D gene (5 bases). Germline V CDR1 and CDR2: SQVTM, ANQGSEA. With 0 bases removed from V and 7 bases from J, the gap between germline ends came to 17 bases. The CDR3 totals 15 residues. In nucleotides, the CDR3 is TGCAGCGTTGAAGATTCCCAAAGACAGTTGAATACGCAGTATTTT. It encodes CSVEDSQRQLNTQYF.

The V gene is TRBV10-3, the J gene TRBJ2-5, with a weak D call TRBD1 (6 bases). TRBJ2-7 matches the DNA end more closely, so the J call is doubtful. The CDR3 length is 14 residues. CDR1 is ENHRY and CDR2 is SYGVKD in the germline V gene. Here the CDR3 reads CAISGQDPPYEQYF. CDR3 sequence (DNA): TGTGCCATCAGTGGACAGGATCCCCCCTACGAGCAGTACTTC.

This rearrangement joins TRBV13 to TRBJ1-1; 8 bases match TRBD1. J lost 4 bases, V lost 4 bases, and 5 bases had no gene match. Looked up from germline, CDR1 is PRHDT and CDR2 is FYEKMQ (reference sequence). CDR3 length: 14 amino acids. The CDR3 reads CASSSNRGGTEAFF. CDR3 bases: TGTGCCAGCAGCTCTAACAGGGGGGGCACTGAAGCTTTCTTT.

In this sample, this clone turned up once. The chain links TRBV29-1 to TRBJ1-1; possible D gene TRBD1, 6 bases. In germline, CDR1 is SQVTM, CDR2 ANQGSEA. The CDR3 covers 14 residues. Trimming pared 7 bases from V and 4 bases from J, leaving 19 bases between. The chain's CDR3 is CSAQGRGRVTEAFF. CDR3 DNA sequence: TGCAGCGCCCAAGGGCGGGGGCGGGTCACTGAAGCTTTCTTT.

V is TRBV19 and J is TRBJ2-7, with TRBD2 matching over 8 bases. Germline V CDR1 and CDR2: LNHDA, SQIVND (reference sequence). This CDR3 comprises 14 residues. The V gene end was trimmed by 3 bases and the J gene end by 3 bases; junction bases not matched to a gene: 4. CDR3 coding DNA: TGTGCCAGTAGTATCAGCGGGAGTCTCTACGAGCAGTACTTC. It translates to CASSISGSLYEQYF.

This chain uses TRBV6-6 with TRBJ1-3; 7 positions agree with TRBD1. Germline values: CDR1 MNHNY, CDR2 SVGAGI (reference sequence). The CDR3 runs 15 residues. V shed 5 bases, J shed 4 bases, and the junction held 8 bases outside the gene matches. The CDR3 DNA is TGTGCCAGCAGTCTTCCGAGGGGGCAAGGAAACACCATATATTTT. Protein: CASSLPRGQGNTIYF.